The subject of this entry is one T cell receptor beta chain. The target antigen is unknown. This record belongs to a study of siplizumab effects on memory and regulatory T cells. Sequencing used immunoSEQ multiplex PCR; TCRdb keeps in-frame clones, though not all of them. Of approximately 75,000 clones in the sample, 93% were seen once. The study's findings and limits: Siplizumab caused a significant drop in alloreactive sequences traceable to unstimulated CD4+ memory cells. Sequences below about 10^-5 frequency were poorly captured. As a result, only a minor fraction of alloreactive clones mapped to unstimulated subsets. Siplizumab gave mappable alloreactive CD4+ clones an average Treg-derived fraction of approximately 69%, against 25% to 30% in controls.

Germline CDR1 is SEHNR and CDR2 is FQNEAQ (reference sequence). The V and J ends lost 5 bases and 4 bases, in that order; junction bases with no gene match: 6. The CDR3 sequence is 14 residues long. The chain couples TRBV7-9 to TRBJ1-1; TRBD1 matches 8 bases. Sequenced input: CD8+ T cells sorted from blood. The origin of this receptor is a human donor in good health. The DNA of the CDR3 is TGTGCCAGCAGCCCCCCGGACAGGGCCACTGAAGCTTTCTTT. It yields the protein CASSPPDRATEAFF.